This T cell receptor beta chain was recorded in a study of patients and donors after allogeneic stem cell transplantation. Looked up from germline, CDR1 is MNHEY and CDR2 is SVGEGT. The CDR3 has 14 amino acids. Trimming pared 4 bases from V and 8 bases from J, leaving 14 bases between. TCRdb redid the calling of the RT-PCR reads with MiXCR, one entry per CDR3 protein. The table shows about 410,000 distinct CDR3 sequences, with about a sixth occurring only once. In this sample, this clonotype turned up a few times. This sequence was found in a human donor who was either an allogeneic HSCT recipient or a stem cell or donor lymphocyte infusion donor (not recorded which). It is not recorded whose cells these are; they may come from a transplant donor. Sequencing input: blood, either unsorted or a sorted T cell fraction (not recorded which). The rearrangement uses TRBV6-2 or TRBV6-3 and TRBJ1-4; no clear D. CDR3: CASSSPTDSEKLFF. The CDR3 DNA is TGTGCCAGCAGTTCACCCACCGACTCGGAAAAACTGTTTTTT.